The 27 T cell receptor beta chains presented below share a single source sample, sequenced in a study of shared clonotypes between healthy human individuals. Using immunoSEQ multiplex PCR, the repertoire was profiled, and TCRdb retains in-frame clones only, with some absent. The sample contains about 1.5 million clones, 95% to 99% of which appear only once. Source material: naive CD4+ T cells sorted from blood. Described subset: CD45RA+ positively selected. These receptors came from a man aged 25 to 45 in good health.

V usage is TRBV4-3 and J usage is TRBJ1-1; 9 bases are shared with TRBD1. The CDR3 runs 17 residues. Germline CDR1 and CDR2: LGHNA and YSLEER. V gave up 4 bases and J gave up 8 bases; unmatched junction bases: 17. The CDR3 DNA reads TGCGCCAGCAGCCTCCACAACCTACCCACCGGGACAGGGGAAGCTTTCTTT. As protein: CASSLHNLPTGTGEAFF.

J is TRBJ2-2 and V is TRBV9, with 9 bases lining up with TRBD2. V dropped 3 bases and J dropped 5; count of bases not matched to a gene: 8. The CDR3 has 16 amino acids. The germline V gene has CDR1 SGDLS and CDR2 YYNGEE. DNA for the CDR3: TGTGCCAGCAGCGACCTTAGCGGGAGTTATACCGGGGAGCTGTTTTTT. Translating gives CASSDLSGSYTGELFF.

The gene calls are TRBV7-3 and TRBJ2-1, with 11 positions matching TRBD2. The CDR3 sequence is 15 residues long. The V segment lost 5 bases and the J segment 7 bases; nucleotides outside the gene matches: 7. Germline assignment: CDR1 SGHTA and CDR2 FQGTGA. CDR3 region: CASSPRASGRNEQFF. In DNA, the CDR3 is TGTGCCAGCAGCCCCCGGGCTAGCGGGAGGAATGAGCAGTTCTTC.

CDR3 region: CASRRTSGGFPPGELFF. DNA for the CDR3: TGTGCCAGCAGGCGGACTAGCGGGGGATTCCCCCCCGGGGAGCTGTTTTTT. The J gene is TRBJ2-2, the V gene TRBV28; 13 bases match TRBD2. The CDR3 totals 17 residues. Germline CDR1 and CDR2: MDHEN and SYDVKM. The trim removed 6 bases at V and 6 bases at J, leaving 10 bases unmatched.

This chain's CDR3 is CAWRIRARDYGYTF. The CDR3 DNA sequence: TGTGCCTGGAGGATTCGGGCCCGGGACTATGGCTACACCTTC. This chain connects TRBV30 to TRBJ1-2; D call uncertain. The CDR3 spans 14 residues. V was shortened by 3 bases and J by 3 bases, with 14 bases between the two germline ends. CDR1 is GTSNPN, CDR2 SVGIG, per germline (reference sequence).

V and J are TRBV2 and TRBJ1-5; D may be TRBD1 (6 bases). CDR1 is SNHLY and CDR2 is FYNNEI in the germline V gene. The CDR3 loop spans 14 amino acids. The ends were cut back, 5 bases at V and 6 bases at J, with 14 bases in the middle. CDR3 bases: TGTGCCAGCAGTTATCACAGGGAAGGTCAGCCCCAGCATTTT. Protein sequence: CASSYHREGQPQHF.

V usage is TRBV14 and J usage is TRBJ2-7, with 7 nucleotides matching TRBD1. After removal of 4 bases from V and 4 bases from J, the junction contained 10 bases not matched to a gene. In germline, CDR1 is SGHDN, CDR2 FVKESK. There are 15 residues in the CDR3. The CDR3 DNA is TGTGCCAGCAGCCTTATCGGGGACAGAGGTTACGAGCAGTACTTC. It specifies CASSLIGDRGYEQYF.

The rearrangement links TRBV5-1 to TRBJ2-1; D may correspond to TRBD1 or TRBD2 (5 bases each). Germline V CDR1 and CDR2: SGHRS, YFSETQ. The CDR3 runs to 15 residues. V gave up 3 bases and J gave up 4 bases, with 14 bases separating them. The CDR3 DNA follows: TGCGCCAGCAGCTACGGGGCGTCGGAGTACAATGAGCAGTTCTTC. This translates into CASSYGASEYNEQFF.

The chain combines TRBV27 with TRBJ1-1; possible D gene TRBD1, 5 bases. The CDR3 length is 16 residues. CDR1 is MNHEY, CDR2 SMNVEV, per germline (reference sequence). V lost 0 bases, J lost 4 bases, and 15 bases lay in between. In DNA, the CDR3 is TGTGCCAGCAGTTTATCCGAGTGGGGGGGAGGCACTGAAGCTTTCTTT. Its protein product is CASSLSEWGGGTEAFF.

The CDR3 nucleotides are TGTGCCAGCAGTCCTAGCGGTTACTCCTACGAGCAGTACTTC. Its protein product is CASSPSGYSYEQYF. J is TRBJ2-7 and V is TRBV6-6, with TRBD2 matching over 7 bases. Germline V gene data show CDR1 as MNHNY and CDR2 as SVGAGI (reference sequence). The V segment lost 5 bases and the J segment 0 bases; nucleotides outside the gene matches: 4. This CDR3 region has 14 residues.

V is TRBV28 and J is TRBJ1-2; D uncertain. Deletions cut 5 bases from V and 4 bases from J, with 8 bases between. The CDR3 spans 12 residues. The germline CDR1 and CDR2 sequences are MDHEN and SYDVKM. The CDR3 DNA sequence: TGTGCCAGCAGTAGAAATACCTATGGCTACACCTTC. This sequence encodes CASSRNTYGYTF.

The sample holds one count of this clone. This rearrangement joins TRBV28 to TRBJ1-2, with 7 positions matching TRBD1. Trimming removed 3 bases from V and 4 bases from J; junction bases left unmatched: 8. This CDR3 is built from 15 residues. Germline values: CDR1 MDHEN, CDR2 SYDVKM. CDR3 sequence reads: CASSFPQGFGYGYTF. As DNA, the CDR3 is TGTGCCAGCAGTTTCCCACAGGGGTTTGGCTATGGCTACACCTTC.

About this clone: This sample also contains other DNA sequences that code for the same CDR3. V and J are TRBV7-2 and TRBJ2-7; no firm D call. CDR3 length: 11 amino acids. Germline V gene data show CDR1 as SGHTA and CDR2 as FQGNSA. Trimming took off 4 bases at V and 5 bases at J, with 6 bases between the two ends. The DNA of the CDR3 is TGTGCCAGCAGCTCCCTCAACGAGCAGTACTTC. Its protein product is CASSSLNEQYF.

V and J are TRBV10-2 and TRBJ2-1; possibly TRBD2 for D (6 bases). Trimming took 8 bases from V and 0 from J, leaving 14 bases between them. This CDR3 spans 15 amino acids. CDR1 is WSHSY, CDR2 SAAADI, per germline. CDR3 bases: TGCGCCAGCCTCAATCGGGAGTTCTCCTACAATGAGCAGTTCTTC. Translation: CASLNREFSYNEQFF.

This rearrangement joins TRBV18 to TRBJ2-7; D is undetermined. Germline-derived CDR1 and CDR2 are KGHSH and LQKENI. This CDR3 is built from 13 residues. Deletions cut 6 bases from V and 2 bases from J, with 11 bases between. The CDR3 DNA reads TGTGCCAGCTCGCGCGATCCGACCTACGAGCAGTACTTC. This translates into CASSRDPTYEQYF.

The chain is built from TRBV6-1 and TRBJ2-1, with 14 bases fitting TRBD2. With 2 bases clipped from V and 5 bases from J, the junction kept 8 bases outside the gene matches. CDR3 length: 18 amino acids. Looked up from germline, CDR1 is MNHNS and CDR2 is SASEGT. The CDR3 loop reads CASSESGTGLAGDNEQFF. The CDR3 coding sequence is TGTGCCAGCAGTGAAAGCGGGACGGGACTAGCGGGAGACAATGAGCAGTTCTTC.

This chain's CDR3 is CANSWDPLETQYF. CDR3 coding DNA: TGTGCCAACTCTTGGGACCCTTTAGAGACCCAGTACTTC. V and J are TRBV6-1 and TRBJ2-5; D may correspond to TRBD1 or TRBD2 (5 bases each). V was trimmed by 10 bases and J by 4 bases, leaving 16 bases between them. The CDR3 runs 13 residues. Germline V gives CDR1 MNHNS, CDR2 SASEGT.

The gene calls are TRBV7-9 and TRBJ2-7, with D uncertain. V was cut by 2 bases and J by 0 bases, with 8 bases left in between. Germline CDR1 and CDR2: SEHNR and FQNEAQ (reference sequence). The CDR3 extends over 14 amino acids. The CDR3, as DNA: TGTGCCAGCAGCTTACTCCAGACCTCCTACGAGCAGTACTTC. It translates to CASSLLQTSYEQYF.

The V call is TRBV29-1, the J call TRBJ2-7; D perhaps matches TRBD1 (7 bases). The CDR3 is 13 amino acids. CDR1 is SQVTM and CDR2 is ANQGSEA in the germline V gene. Trimming cost V 6 bases and J 0 bases, with 12 bases left between them. The CDR3 nucleotides are TGCAGCGTGGCGGGACAGTACTCCTACGAGCAGTACTTC. Protein product: CSVAGQYSYEQYF.

The rearrangement links TRBV4-1 to TRBJ2-7, with D unclear. CDR1 is MGHRA and CDR2 is YSYEKL in the germline V gene. The CDR3 has 13 residues. V shed 2 bases and J shed 7 bases, with 12 bases lying between them. The CDR3 loop reads CASSQPGRQEQYF. The CDR3 DNA reads TGCGCCAGCAGCCAACCCGGACGGCAGGAGCAGTACTTC.

The gene calls are TRBV9 and TRBJ1-2, with D possibly matching TRBD1 (5 bases). The CDR3 consists of 18 residues. Trimming took 0 bases from V and 1 from J, leaving 19 bases between them. Germline V gene data show CDR1 as SGDLS and CDR2 as YYNGEE. In DNA, the CDR3 is TGTGCCAGCAGCGTAGGGGGGAAAGGCTACAAGGGTAACTATGGCTACACCTTC. The encoded protein is CASSVGGKGYKGNYGYTF.

CDR3 DNA: TGTGCCAGCAGTTACCGGGGCTCAGATACGCAGTATTTT. It translates to CASSYRGSDTQYF. The chain combines TRBV6-5 with TRBJ2-3; D possibly matches TRBD1 or TRBD2 (5 bases each). V was shortened by 2 bases and J by 4 bases, with 7 bases between the two germline ends. CDR1 is MNHEY, CDR2 SVGAGI, per germline. The CDR3 contains 13 residues.

Comment on this clone: Other DNA variants within this sample encode the same CDR3. V is TRBV18 and J is TRBJ2-7; 10 positions agree with TRBD2. The trim removed 2 bases at V and 3 bases at J, leaving 1 base unmatched. Germline assignment: CDR1 KGHSH and CDR2 LQKENI. The CDR3 consists of 14 residues. The CDR3 bases are TGTGCCAGCTCACCAGGGACTAGCGACTACGAGCAGTACTTC. Protein: CASSPGTSDYEQYF.

Turning to this clone: Other DNA sequences in this specimen translate into the identical CDR3. V usage is TRBV18 and J usage is TRBJ2-3; D uncertain. Trimming took 2 bases from V and 1 from J, leaving 7 bases between them. Germline V CDR1 and CDR2: KGHSH, LQKENI. This CDR3 has 14 residues. As DNA, the CDR3 is TGTGCCAGCTCACCATTGCCTGGCACAGATACGCAGTATTTT. This gives the protein CASSPLPGTDTQYF. The whole variable domain, remainder taken from reference TRBV18 and TRBJ2-3, is NAGVMQNPRHLVRRRGQEARLRCSPMKGHSHVYWYRQLPEEGLKFMVYLQKENIIDESGMPKERFSAEFPKEGPSILRIQQVVRGDSAAYFCASSPLPGTDTQYFGPGTRLTVL.

The rearrangement joins TRBV6-5 to TRBJ1-5; D unresolved. The CDR3 is made up of 13 amino acids. V lost 2 bases, J lost 8 bases, and 10 bases lay in between. Germline CDR1 reads MNHEY; CDR2 reads SVGAGI. CDR3 sequence reads: CASSYRGEKPQHF. The CDR3 region has the DNA TGTGCCAGCAGTTACCGAGGCGAGAAGCCCCAGCATTTT.

In the case of this clone: The same CDR3 arises from other DNA sequences in this sample as well. The V and J genes are TRBV18 and TRBJ2-7; D uncertain. Germline CDR1 and CDR2: KGHSH and LQKENI. With 3 bases removed from V and 1 base from J, the gap between germline ends came to 7 bases. This CDR3 spans 13 amino acids. The CDR3 DNA follows: TGTGCCAGCTCACCGCCTGGGTCCTACGAGCAGTACTTC. This encodes CASSPPGSYEQYF.

The chain couples TRBV7-2 to TRBJ1-4; weak D call: TRBD1 (6 bases). The CDR3 contains 15 residues. CDR1 is SGHTA, CDR2 FQGNSA, per germline. V was pared by 6 bases and J by 0 bases, with 11 bases between. The CDR3 nucleotides are TGTGCCAGCAGTTCACAGGGATCAACTAATGAAAAACTGTTTTTT. The encoded protein is CASSSQGSTNEKLFF.